This passage covers 8 T cell receptor beta chains from one sample sequenced in a study of vaccination and CD4 T cells after COVID-19. Antigen specificity for these receptors is unknown. Sequence data for DNA of cultured CD4+ T cells were generated by the Oncomine TCR Beta short-read assay. TCRdb redid the calling of the PCR reads with MiXCR, one entry per CDR3 protein. The sample gives 20,000 to 30,000 distinct CDR3 sequences, roughly a third of which show up once; around 3.4% is in the top ten. The sample's time point: late sampling 161 to 241 days after vaccination in a few convalescent patients. Treatment denoted: approximately 11-day PBMC culture with coronavirus spike peptide pools or control peptides (ViraFEST assay). The source was CD4+ T cells from blood, cultured in vitro, collected about 7 months after SARS-CoV-2 vaccination. These receptors were taken from a human donor who had recovered from COVID-19.

V gene TRBV19 combines with J gene TRBJ2-1, with TRBD2 matching 8 bases. The CDR3 loop spans 16 amino acids. In germline, CDR1 is LNHDA, CDR2 SQIVND (reference sequence). The J segment lost 5 bases and the V segment lost 2 bases, leaving 8 bases of the junction unmatched. CDR3 DNA sequence: TGTGCCAGTAGTATAAACCCTAGCGGGTACCACAATGAGCAGTTCTTC. It encodes CASSINPSGYHNEQFF.

This clonotype came up a few times. The gene calls are TRBV27 and TRBJ2-7, with 7 bases aligning to TRBD1. This CDR3 spans 14 amino acids. V shed 5 bases, J shed 2 bases, and the junction held 6 bases outside the gene matches. The germline gives CDR1 MNHEY, CDR2 SMNVEV (reference sequence). The CDR3 nucleotides read TGTGCCAGCAGTCCCAGGGACAGTACCTACGAGCAGTACTTC. Translating it yields CASSPRDSTYEQYF.

This chain connects TRBV2 to TRBJ1-5; D not resolved. Germline CDR1 is SNHLY and CDR2 is FYNNEI. The CDR3 contains 14 residues. The ends were cut back, 3 bases at V and 0 bases at J, with 6 bases in the middle. The CDR3 DNA reads TGTGCCAGCAGTGACAGCTATAGCAATCAGCCCCAGCATTTT. Its translation: CASSDSYSNQPQHF.

The chain carries TRBV29-1 and TRBJ2-5, with D unclear. The CDR3 totals 15 residues. Per the germline V gene, CDR1 is SQVTM and CDR2 is ANQGSEA. V dropped 0 bases and J dropped 2 bases, with 13 bases sitting between them. The CDR3 region has the DNA TGCAGCGTTGAAGATCGAAAACTCGGACAAGAGACCCAGTACTTC. It codes for CSVEDRKLGQETQYF.

The V gene is TRBV19, the J gene TRBJ2-2; 7 nucleotides align to TRBD1. The V and J ends lost 6 bases and 4 bases, in that order; junction bases with no gene match: 5. The V gene's germline CDR1 is LNHDA and CDR2 SQIVND (reference sequence). This CDR3 has 14 amino acids. The CDR3 DNA reads as TGTGCCAGTAGAACAGGGGCGGCCACCGGGGAGCTGTTTTTT. Amino acid sequence: CASRTGAATGELFF.

V and J are TRBV20-1 and TRBJ2-5; TRBD2 aligns across 12 bases. From germline, CDR1 is DFQATT and CDR2 SNEGSKA (reference sequence). V lost 1 base and J lost 4; bases outside the gene matches: 4. The CDR3 is 15 residues long. The CDR3 DNA is TGCAGTGCTAGAGGTACTAGCGGGAGGAGAGAGACCCAGTACTTC. Translating it yields CSARGTSGRRETQYF.

Comments on this clonotype: The missing conserved phenylalanine or tryptophan at the end of this CDR3 makes a read error likely. The chain is built from TRBV28 and TRBJ2-5; D ambiguous. The length of the CDR3 is 14 residues. The V gene lost 4 bases and the J gene lost 2 bases, with 11 bases spanning the gap. Germline V gene sequence: CDR1 MDHEN, CDR2 SYDVKM. Here the CDR3 DNA reads TGTGCCAGCAGTTCGCCTGTGGGGCAAGAGACCCAGTACTCC. Its protein is CASSSPVGQETQYS.

This clonotype was counted a few times. The V call is TRBV19, the J call TRBJ2-5, with 7 positions matching TRBD2. This CDR3 is 13 amino acids long. In germline, CDR1 is LNHDA, CDR2 SQIVND (reference sequence). The J segment lost 4 bases and the V segment lost 3 bases, leaving 2 bases of the junction unmatched. The CDR3 coding sequence is TGTGCCAGTAGTATGTGGGGGGGAGAGACCCAGTACTTC. Protein: CASSMWGGETQYF.